A selection of T cell receptor beta chains follows, all from one sample in a study of blood T cell repertoires in COVID-19. The protocol was immunoSEQ multiplex PCR, while the TCRdb copy is restricted to in-frame clones and leaves out a portion. The table includes around 140,000 clones, over 75% detected once. The sequenced material came from peripheral blood. These receptors originate from a human donor in a cohort sampled during active COVID-19. Both conserved end residues are part of each CDR3. The order of the fields is V gene, CDR3 length, clone size, J gene, D gene, CDR3 DNA, CDR3 protein. The D gene is left open where the match is weak. Size is stated for part of the rows, as once, few or many counts, or as a class when the clone is expanded.

TRBV4-3,16,NA,TRBJ2-2,NA,TGCGCCAGCAGCCAAGATTCAACGGGTTTGACCGGGGAGCTGTTTTTT,CASSQDSTGLTGELFF
TRBV7-2,13,NA,TRBJ2-3,NA,TGTGCCAGCACCCCTTACTCCACAGATACGCAGTATTTT,CASTPYSTDTQYF
TRBV5-1,13,NA,TRBJ2-2,NA,TGCGCCAGCAGCTTGGGGAGTTCGCTGGAGCTGTTTTTT,CASSLGSSLELFF
TRBV10-3,15,NA,TRBJ2-5,NA,TGTGCCATCAGTGCGAATGGGGACTCCCAAGAGACCCAGTACTTC,CAISANGDSQETQYF
TRBV11-2,12,NA,TRBJ1-5,NA,TGTGCCAGCAGCTTAGATCGGGGGCCCCAGCATTTT,CASSLDRGPQHF
TRBV11-1,14,NA,TRBJ2-1,NA,TGTGCCAGCAGTCGGGGAGCGGACTACAATGAGCAGTTCTTC,CASSRGADYNEQFF
TRBV7-2,15,NA,TRBJ1-6,TRBD1,TGTGCCAGCAGCACCGGGACAGGGTATAATTCACCCCTCCACTTT,CASSTGTGYNSPLHF
TRBV7-8,18,NA,TRBJ1-4,TRBD1,TGTGCCAGCAGCAGTAGGGGCAGGGGGAGCCAGGCTAATGAAAAACTGTTTTTT,CASSSRGRGSQANEKLFF
TRBV19,15,NA,TRBJ2-5,TRBD2,TGTGCCAGTAGTATAGATCGGCAGGGAGGGAAGACCCAGTACTTC,CASSIDRQGGKTQYF
TRBV3-1/TRBV3-2,15,few,TRBJ1-2,TRBD1,TGTGCCAGCAGCCCAGGACAGGGCAAGATCTATGGCTACACCTTC,CASSPGQGKIYGYTF
TRBV19,14,NA,TRBJ2-3,TRBD2,TGTGCCAGTAGTAGGGATAGCGGGGTAGATACGCAGTATTTT,CASSRDSGVDTQYF
TRBV14,16,NA,TRBJ1-1,NA,TGTGCCAGCAGCCCCCGCCTTGGACAACTGAACACTGAAGCTTTCTTT,CASSPRLGQLNTEAFF
TRBV6-5,15,NA,TRBJ2-5,NA,TGTGCCAGCAGTTTGGGACAACTGTACCAAGAGACCCAGTACTTC,CASSLGQLYQETQYF
TRBV5-1,15,NA,TRBJ1-4,NA,TGCGCCAGCAGCTTGGAAACGGCAACTAATGAAAAACTGTTTTTT,CASSLETATNEKLFF
TRBV29-1,12,NA,TRBJ1-1,NA,TGCAGCGTGTTAACAGGGATCACTGAAGCTTTCTTT,CSVLTGITEAFF
TRBV6-6,15,NA,TRBJ1-3,TRBD1,TGTGCCAGCAGGGACAGGGGGCTCTCTGGAAACACCATATATTTT,CASRDRGLSGNTIYF
TRBV5-5,14,NA,TRBJ1-1,NA,TGTGCCAGCAGCTCAGGGGAGGGACGGCGCGAAGCTTTCTTT,CASSSGEGRREAFF
TRBV19,14,NA,TRBJ1-2,TRBD1,TGTGCCAGTAGTATGCTGACAGGGGGTTACGGCTACACCTTC,CASSMLTGGYGYTF
TRBV19,15,many,TRBJ1-4,TRBD1,TGTGCCAGTAGTGATCCAGGGGGCTTGGGTGAAAAACTGTTTTTT,CASSDPGGLGEKLFF
TRBV5-1,12,NA,TRBJ2-1,NA,TGCGCCAGCAGCTTCCCCCCGGATGAGCAGTTCTTC,CASSFPPDEQFF
TRBV19,13,NA,TRBJ2-3,NA,TGTGCCAGTAGTATAGCCATTACAGATACGCAGTATTTT,CASSIAITDTQYF
TRBV19,16,NA,TRBJ1-2,NA,TGTGCCAGTAGTATAGCGTGGCGGATCTTAAACTATGGCTACACCTTC,CASSIAWRILNYGYTF
TRBV7-2,13,NA,TRBJ1-1,NA,TGTGCCAGCAGTCGACTAAGTAACACTGAAGCTTTCTTT,CASSRLSNTEAFF
TRBV18,16,NA,TRBJ2-3,NA,TGTGCCAGCTCCCCCCAGGGGCAGCTAGGAACAGATACGCAGTATTTT,CASSPQGQLGTDTQYF